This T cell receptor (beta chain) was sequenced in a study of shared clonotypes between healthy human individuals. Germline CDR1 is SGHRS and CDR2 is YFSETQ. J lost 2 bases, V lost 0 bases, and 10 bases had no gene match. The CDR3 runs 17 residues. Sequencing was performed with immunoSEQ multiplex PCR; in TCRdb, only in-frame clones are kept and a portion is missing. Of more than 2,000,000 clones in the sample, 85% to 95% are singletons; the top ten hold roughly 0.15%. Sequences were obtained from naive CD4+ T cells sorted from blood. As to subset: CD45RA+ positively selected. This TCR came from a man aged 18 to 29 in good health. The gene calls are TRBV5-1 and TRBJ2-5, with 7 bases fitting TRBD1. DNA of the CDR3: TGCGCCAGCAGCTTGGCACGGACAGGTCCACATCAAGAGACCCAGTACTTC. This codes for CASSLARTGPHQETQYF. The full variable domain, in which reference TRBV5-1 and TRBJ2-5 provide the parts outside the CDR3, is KAGVTQTPRYLIKTRGQQVTLSCSPISGHRSVSWYQQTPGQGLQFLFEYFSETQRNKGNFPGRFSGRQFSNSRSEMNVSTLELGDSALYLCASSLARTGPHQETQYFGPGTRLLVL.